Listed below are T cell receptor beta chains from one sample, sequenced in a study of cytomegalovirus exposure and HLA in healthy donors. TCRdb keeps only in-frame clones here, not all; method: immunoSEQ multiplex PCR. This table has 130,000 or so clones, 70% to 85% appearing once. Sample: PBMCs. These receptor sequences come from a woman between 40 and 50 years old in good health and CMV-seronegative. CDR3s include the opening cysteine and the closing phenylalanine or tryptophan. D genes are given only for firm matches. Not every row has a clone size; where given, it reads once, few, many or a size class.

clone size: once
V gene: TRBV19
J gene: TRBJ2-4
D gene: .
CDR3 DNA: TGTGCCAGTAGTTTTCAGAGAGTCGAGGACATTCAGTACTTC
CDR3 protein: CASSFQRVEDIQYF

clone size: .
V gene: TRBV18
J gene: TRBJ2-3
D gene: .
CDR3 DNA: TGTGCCAGCTCACCACTGGGGACTTCTTCTAGCACAGATACGCAGTATTTT
CDR3 protein: CASSPLGTSSSTDTQYF

clone size: .
V gene: TRBV28
J gene: TRBJ2-2
D gene: .
CDR3 DNA: TGTGCCAGCAGTTTATCGTACACCGGGGAGCTGTTTTTT
CDR3 protein: CASSLSYTGELFF

clone size: .
V gene: TRBV27
J gene: TRBJ1-5
D gene: .
CDR3 DNA: TGTGCCAGCAGCGTTTTATCGACCCAGGGCCTTAATCAGCCCCAGCATTTT
CDR3 protein: CASSVLSTQGLNQPQHF

clone size: .
V gene: TRBV28
J gene: TRBJ2-2
D gene: .
CDR3 DNA: TGTGCCAGTCGACAGGTCAATACCGGGGAGCTGTTTTTT
CDR3 protein: CASRQVNTGELFF

clone size: few
V gene: TRBV5-1
J gene: TRBJ1-1
D gene: .
CDR3 DNA: TGCGCCAGCAGCGAACCGGGGGGATCCGGAGCTTTCTTT
CDR3 protein: CASSEPGGSGAFF

clone size: .
V gene: TRBV7-3
J gene: TRBJ2-2
D gene: TRBD2
CDR3 DNA: TGTGCCAGCAGCCTTGGGGGAGCTAGCGGAAACGGGGAGCTGTTTTTT
CDR3 protein: CASSLGGASGNGELFF

clone size: .
V gene: TRBV28
J gene: TRBJ2-4
D gene: .
CDR3 DNA: TGTGCCAGCAGCTCCCGGGGACTCGGGGACATTCAGTACTTC
CDR3 protein: CASSSRGLGDIQYF

clone size: .
V gene: TRBV5-1
J gene: TRBJ2-5
D gene: TRBD2
CDR3 DNA: TGCGCCAGCAGCTTGGGACTAGCGGAGCAAGAGACCCAGTACTTC
CDR3 protein: CASSLGLAEQETQYF

clone size: .
V gene: TRBV7-3
J gene: TRBJ2-6
D gene: .
CDR3 DNA: TGTGCCAGCAGCCCCGGGCAGGGGGGACACGTCCTGACTTTC
CDR3 protein: CASSPGQGGHVLTF

clone size: few
V gene: TRBV7-8
J gene: TRBJ2-2
D gene: TRBD1
CDR3 DNA: TGTGCCAGCAGCTTAAGGACAGGGGCCCCCGGGGAGCTGTTTTTT
CDR3 protein: CASSLRTGAPGELFF

clone size: .
V gene: TRBV28
J gene: TRBJ2-1
D gene: .
CDR3 DNA: TGTGCCAGCAGTTTTAGCGATGAGCAGTTCTTC
CDR3 protein: CASSFSDEQFF

clone size: .
V gene: TRBV28
J gene: TRBJ1-2
D gene: .
CDR3 DNA: TGTGCCAGCTGTTTGGGGGGCTATGGCTACACCTTC
CDR3 protein: CASCLGGYGYTF

clone size: .
V gene: TRBV11-1
J gene: TRBJ2-7
D gene: .
CDR3 DNA: TGTGCCAGCAGCTTAGAACAGTTCTACGAGCAGTACTTC
CDR3 protein: CASSLEQFYEQYF

clone size: .
V gene: TRBV28
J gene: TRBJ2-6
D gene: .
CDR3 DNA: TGTGCCAGCAGTTTAGGGACACCCCACGTCCTGACTTTC
CDR3 protein: CASSLGTPHVLTF

clone size: once
V gene: TRBV27
J gene: TRBJ1-5
D gene: .
CDR3 DNA: TGTGCCAGCAGTGGCGGGTTTAGCAATCAGCCCCAGCATTTT
CDR3 protein: CASSGGFSNQPQHF

clone size: .
V gene: TRBV7-2
J gene: TRBJ1-5
D gene: .
CDR3 DNA: TGTGCCAGCACCCCCTCGAGGCAGAATCAGCCCCAGCATTTT
CDR3 protein: CASTPSRQNQPQHF

clone size: .
V gene: TRBV7-6
J gene: TRBJ2-1
D gene: TRBD2
CDR3 DNA: TGTGCCAGCAGCTTCTACCCGGGACTAGATGACCGCCGCCCCGAGCAGTTCTTC
CDR3 protein: CASSFYPGLDDRRPEQFF

clone size: few
V gene: TRBV6-1
J gene: TRBJ1-1
D gene: .
CDR3 DNA: TGTGCCAGCCAACCTCTTTCGGGTCTGACTGAAGCTTTCTTT
CDR3 protein: CASQPLSGLTEAFF

clone size: .
V gene: TRBV10-3
J gene: TRBJ2-3
D gene: TRBD1
CDR3 DNA: TGTGCCACCATGACAGGGACAGATACGCAGTATTTT
CDR3 protein: CATMTGTDTQYF

clone size: .
V gene: TRBV9
J gene: TRBJ2-1
D gene: TRBD2
CDR3 DNA: TGTGCCAGCAGCGTAGGGAGCGGGAGCGAATACAATGAGCAGTTCTTC
CDR3 protein: CASSVGSGSEYNEQFF

clone size: once
V gene: TRBV7-2
J gene: TRBJ2-5
D gene: TRBD2
CDR3 DNA: TGCGCCAGCGAGATAGCGGGAGGGCCCCCCACCCAGTACTTC
CDR3 protein: CASEIAGGPPTQYF

clone size: .
V gene: TRBV28
J gene: TRBJ1-2
D gene: TRBD1
CDR3 DNA: TGTGCCAGCAGTTTATTGTGGGACAGGGCCAATGGCTACACCTTC
CDR3 protein: CASSLLWDRANGYTF

clone size: .
V gene: TRBV6-5
J gene: TRBJ2-7
D gene: TRBD1
CDR3 DNA: TGTGCCAGCAGAAAACCGGGACAGGGGGCGTACGAGCAGTACTTC
CDR3 protein: CASRKPGQGAYEQYF

clone size: .
V gene: TRBV5-1
J gene: TRBJ1-1
D gene: .
CDR3 DNA: TGCGCCACAGGGGATGGGGGGGACACTGAAGCTTTCTTT
CDR3 protein: CATGDGGDTEAFF

clone size: few
V gene: TRBV2
J gene: TRBJ2-7
D gene: TRBD1
CDR3 DNA: TGTGCCAGCAGTGACTGGCCCGGGACAGGGGCTTACGAGCAGTACTTC
CDR3 protein: CASSDWPGTGAYEQYF

clone size: .
V gene: TRBV30
J gene: TRBJ1-5
D gene: .
CDR3 DNA: TGTGCCTGGACGGCGGATTCTAATCAGCCCCAGCATTTT
CDR3 protein: CAWTADSNQPQHF

clone size: .
V gene: TRBV23-1
J gene: TRBJ2-1
D gene: .
CDR3 DNA: TGCGCCAGCAGTCGGGGTCTAGCGAAATACAATGAGCAGTTCTTC
CDR3 protein: CASSRGLAKYNEQFF

clone size: .
V gene: TRBV7-2
J gene: TRBJ1-2
D gene: .
CDR3 DNA: TGTGCCAGCAGCTCCAGGGAGGGCTATGGCTACACCTTC
CDR3 protein: CASSSREGYGYTF

clone size: .
V gene: TRBV7-6
J gene: TRBJ2-5
D gene: TRBD2
CDR3 DNA: TGTGCCAGCAGTTACGAAGCGGGAATAGAAGAGACCCAGTACTTC
CDR3 protein: CASSYEAGIEETQYF

clone size: .
V gene: TRBV7-3
J gene: TRBJ1-1
D gene: .
CDR3 DNA: TGTGCCAGCAGCTTAAATCCATCGCGGAACACTGAAGCTTTCTTT
CDR3 protein: CASSLNPSRNTEAFF

clone size: .
V gene: TRBV4-2
J gene: TRBJ1-2
D gene: .
CDR3 DNA: TGTGCCAGCAGCCAAAATCCGGACACGGTGTCTGGCTACACCTTC
CDR3 protein: CASSQNPDTVSGYTF

clone size: .
V gene: TRBV5-1
J gene: TRBJ2-7
D gene: TRBD2
CDR3 DNA: TGCGCCAGCAGCTTGGCGGTGGGCGGGAGGTACGAGCAGTACTTC
CDR3 protein: CASSLAVGGRYEQYF

clone size: few
V gene: TRBV28
J gene: TRBJ2-3
D gene: TRBD1
CDR3 DNA: TGTGCCGGGGCAGGGGGCGCGGGGATCACAGATACGCAGTATTTT
CDR3 protein: CAGAGGAGITDTQYF

clone size: once
V gene: TRBV11-3
J gene: TRBJ2-1
D gene: TRBD2
CDR3 DNA: TGTGCCAGCAGCTTAGTAGGAGCGGGAGGTAGTGAGCAGTTCTTC
CDR3 protein: CASSLVGAGGSEQFF

clone size: once
V gene: TRBV7-3
J gene: TRBJ2-3
D gene: TRBD1
CDR3 DNA: TGTGCCAGCAGCTTACAGGGGGCGTACACAGATACGCAGTATTTT
CDR3 protein: CASSLQGAYTDTQYF

clone size: .
V gene: TRBV10-3
J gene: TRBJ1-1
D gene: .
CDR3 DNA: TGTGCCATCACCGGACAGATGAACACTGAAGCTTTCTTT
CDR3 protein: CAITGQMNTEAFF

clone size: .
V gene: TRBV27
J gene: TRBJ2-7
D gene: TRBD2
CDR3 DNA: TGTGCCAGCAGTTTAGGCGGGGGGACGTCCTCCTACGAGCAGTACTTC
CDR3 protein: CASSLGGGTSSYEQYF

clone size: .
V gene: TRBV4-3
J gene: TRBJ2-1
D gene: .
CDR3 DNA: TGCGCCAGCAGCCAAGGAGAGTTGTATCGCTCCTACAATGAGCAGTTCTTC
CDR3 protein: CASSQGELYRSYNEQFF